These T cell receptor beta chains were read from a single sample in a study of cytomegalovirus exposure and HLA in healthy donors. Some clones are missing from TCRdb's copy, which holds only in-frame ones; the method was immunoSEQ multiplex PCR. The top ten hold 10% of the sample, which has around 150,000 clones, over 85% seen once. Sequenced material: PBMCs. The receptors here all came from a young woman in good health and CMV-seropositive. Each CDR3 is given with its conserved first and last residue. D genes are given only for firm matches.

D	V	J	CDR3
NA	TRBV27	TRBJ2-7	CASSLEGSYEQYF
TRBD1	TRBV7-3	TRBJ2-1	CASSLAGGSSNEQFF
NA	TRBV5-6	TRBJ2-2	CASSPPGGLRLGELFF
NA	TRBV30	TRBJ2-1	CAWSPPGSVAQGGEQFF
TRBD1	TRBV5-1	TRBJ2-7	CASSSTGTGHYEQYF
NA	TRBV6-5	TRBJ2-1	CASSPGTYNEQFF
TRBD1	TRBV5-6	TRBJ1-3	CASTPTGGSGNTIYF
NA	TRBV4-3	TRBJ1-1	CASSQGKLGGLNTEAFF
NA	TRBV19	TRBJ1-5	CASREGRSQPQHF
NA	TRBV5-4	TRBJ1-4	CASSKTGGPPPTNEKLFF
TRBD2	TRBV28	TRBJ2-1	CASSLAGNYNEQFF
NA	TRBV20-1	TRBJ1-2	CSARATDGYTF
NA	TRBV5-1	TRBJ2-2	CASSLAGTVRSGELFF
TRBD2	TRBV30	TRBJ2-1	CASLNPSGRPSYNEQFF
TRBD1	TRBV11-2	TRBJ2-7	CASSLTGLREQYF
TRBD2	TRBV4-3	TRBJ2-2	CASSQAPASGGNTGELFF
NA	TRBV5-1	TRBJ2-1	CASSLGQRSEQFF
NA	TRBV7-2	TRBJ2-3	CASKGLAATDTQYF
NA	TRBV6-1	TRBJ1-5	CASSEGREGNQPQHF
NA	TRBV7-9	TRBJ1-2	CASSLGREGLNSGYTF
TRBD2	TRBV4-3	TRBJ2-3	CASSRLAGGEDTQYF
TRBD1	TRBV7-2	TRBJ2-7	CASSRTGTGTYEQYF
NA	TRBV30	TRBJ2-3	CAWSKGTDTQYF
TRBD2	TRBV5-1	TRBJ2-7	CASSLGLAGGKYEQYF
NA	TRBV11-2	TRBJ2-7	CASSLGLFYEQYF
TRBD1	TRBV11-2	TRBJ2-7	CASSLGQGLDYEQYF
TRBD2	TRBV4-3	TRBJ2-2	CASSLVFQGGYTGELFF
NA	TRBV13	TRBJ2-1	CASRELGSNEQFF
TRBD1	TRBV5-6	TRBJ2-7	CASRLRTGGHEQYF
NA	TRBV11-3	TRBJ2-7	CASSFAPAGEQYF
NA	TRBV5-1	TRBJ2-1	CASSLGQIGNEQFF